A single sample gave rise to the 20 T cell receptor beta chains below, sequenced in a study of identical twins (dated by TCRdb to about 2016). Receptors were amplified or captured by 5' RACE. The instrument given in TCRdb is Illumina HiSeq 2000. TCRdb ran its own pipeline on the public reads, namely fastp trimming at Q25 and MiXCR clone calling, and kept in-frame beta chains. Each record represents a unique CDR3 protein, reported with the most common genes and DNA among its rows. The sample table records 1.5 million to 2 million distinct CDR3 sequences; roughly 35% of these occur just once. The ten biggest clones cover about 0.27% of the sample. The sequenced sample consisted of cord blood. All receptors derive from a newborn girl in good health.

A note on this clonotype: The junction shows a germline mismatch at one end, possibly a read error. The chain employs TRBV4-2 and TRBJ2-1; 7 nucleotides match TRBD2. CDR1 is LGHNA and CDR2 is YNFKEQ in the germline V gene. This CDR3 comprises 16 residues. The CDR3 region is CDSSQEPSGYNNEQFF. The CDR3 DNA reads TGTGACAGCAGCCAAGAGCCTAGCGGTTACAACAATGAGCAGTTCTTC.

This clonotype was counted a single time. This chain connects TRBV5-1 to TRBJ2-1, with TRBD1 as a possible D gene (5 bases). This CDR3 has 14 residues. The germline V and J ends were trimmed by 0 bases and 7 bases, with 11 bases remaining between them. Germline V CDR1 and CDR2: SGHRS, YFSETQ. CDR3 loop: CASSLVGARNEQFF. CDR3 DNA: TGCGCCAGCAGCTTGGTTGGGGCGCGGAATGAGCAGTTCTTC.

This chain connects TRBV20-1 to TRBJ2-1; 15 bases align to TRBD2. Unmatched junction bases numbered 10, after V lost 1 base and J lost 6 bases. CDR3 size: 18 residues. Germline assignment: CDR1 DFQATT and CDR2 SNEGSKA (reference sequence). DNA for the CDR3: TGCAGTGCTAGAGCCCCCGGACTAGCGGGGGGGCCCCTCAATGAGCAGTTCTTC. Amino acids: CSARAPGLAGGPLNEQFF.

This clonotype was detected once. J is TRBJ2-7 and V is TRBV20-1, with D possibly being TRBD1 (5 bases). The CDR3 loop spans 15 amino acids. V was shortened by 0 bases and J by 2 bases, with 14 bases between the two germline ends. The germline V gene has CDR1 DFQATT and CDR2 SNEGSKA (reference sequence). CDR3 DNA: TGCAGTGCTAGAGAAGACAGCCTTGGGCCCTACGAGCAGTACTTC. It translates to CSAREDSLGPYEQYF.

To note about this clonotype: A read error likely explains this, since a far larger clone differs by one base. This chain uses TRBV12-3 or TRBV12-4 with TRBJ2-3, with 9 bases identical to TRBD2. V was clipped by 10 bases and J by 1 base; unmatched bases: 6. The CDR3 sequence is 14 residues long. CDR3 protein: CATSPSGGTDTQYF. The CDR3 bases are TGTGCCACCAGCCCTAGCGGGGGCACAGATACGCAGTATTTT.

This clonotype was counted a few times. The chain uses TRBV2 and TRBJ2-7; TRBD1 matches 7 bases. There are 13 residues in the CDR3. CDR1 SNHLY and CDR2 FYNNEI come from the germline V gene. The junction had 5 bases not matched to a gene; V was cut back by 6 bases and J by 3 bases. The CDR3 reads CASRVRTGYEQYF. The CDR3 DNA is TGTGCCAGCAGAGTACGGACAGGCTACGAGCAGTACTTC. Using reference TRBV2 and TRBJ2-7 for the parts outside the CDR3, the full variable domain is EPEVTQTPSHQVTQMGQEVILRCVPISNHLYFYWYRQILGQKVEFLVSFYNNEISEKSEIFDDQFSVERPDGSNFTLKIRSTKLEDSAMYFCASRVRTGYEQYFGPGTRLTVT.

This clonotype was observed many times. CDR3 in DNA: TGTGCCAGCAGTTTACGTGGACAGGCTAACTATGGCTACACCTTC. Protein: CASSLRGQANYGYTF. V is TRBV27 and J is TRBJ1-2, with 7 bases matching TRBD1. The CDR3 consists of 15 residues. Per germline, CDR1 MNHEY and CDR2 SMNVEV (reference sequence). The ends lost 2 bases at V and 0 bases at J; junction bases unmatched: 3.

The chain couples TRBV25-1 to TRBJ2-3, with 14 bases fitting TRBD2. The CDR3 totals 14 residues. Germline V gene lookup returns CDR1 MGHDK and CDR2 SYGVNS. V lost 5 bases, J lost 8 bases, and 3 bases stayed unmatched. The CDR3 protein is CASSRGLAGVTQYF. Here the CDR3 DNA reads TGTGCCAGCAGTCGGGGACTAGCGGGGGTTACGCAGTATTTT.

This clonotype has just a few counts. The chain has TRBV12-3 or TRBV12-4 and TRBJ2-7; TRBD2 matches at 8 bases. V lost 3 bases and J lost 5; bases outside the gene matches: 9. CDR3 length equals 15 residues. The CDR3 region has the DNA TGTGCCAGCAGTTTCCTTGGTAGCGGGATCGACGAGCAGTACTTC. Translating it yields CASSFLGSGIDEQYF.

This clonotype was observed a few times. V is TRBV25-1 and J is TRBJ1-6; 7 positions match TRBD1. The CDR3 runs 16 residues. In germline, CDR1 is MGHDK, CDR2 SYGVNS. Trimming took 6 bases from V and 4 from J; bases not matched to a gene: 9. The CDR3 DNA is TGTGCCAGCAGCCCAAAGGACAGGCCGTATAATTCACCCCTCCACTTT. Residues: CASSPKDRPYNSPLHF.

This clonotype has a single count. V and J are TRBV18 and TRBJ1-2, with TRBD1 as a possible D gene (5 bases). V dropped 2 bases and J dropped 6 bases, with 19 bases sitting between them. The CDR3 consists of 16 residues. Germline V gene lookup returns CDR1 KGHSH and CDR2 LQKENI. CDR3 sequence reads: CASSPGGRGISDGYTF. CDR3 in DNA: TGTGCCAGCTCACCAGGAGGGAGGGGTATTTCGGATGGCTACACCTTC.

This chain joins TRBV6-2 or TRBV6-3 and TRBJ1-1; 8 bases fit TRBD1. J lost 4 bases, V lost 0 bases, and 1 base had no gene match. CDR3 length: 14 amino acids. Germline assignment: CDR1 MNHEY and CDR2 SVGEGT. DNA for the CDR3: TGTGCCAGCAGTTACTCGCAGGGGGCCACTGAAGCTTTCTTT. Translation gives CASSYSQGATEAFF.

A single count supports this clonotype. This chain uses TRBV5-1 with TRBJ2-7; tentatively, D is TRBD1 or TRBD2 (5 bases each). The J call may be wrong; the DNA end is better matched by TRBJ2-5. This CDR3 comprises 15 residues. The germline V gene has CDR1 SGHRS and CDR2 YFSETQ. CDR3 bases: TGCGCCAGCAGCTCTCCACAGGTCGGGAAAGAGACCCAGTACTTC. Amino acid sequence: CASSSPQVGKETQYF.

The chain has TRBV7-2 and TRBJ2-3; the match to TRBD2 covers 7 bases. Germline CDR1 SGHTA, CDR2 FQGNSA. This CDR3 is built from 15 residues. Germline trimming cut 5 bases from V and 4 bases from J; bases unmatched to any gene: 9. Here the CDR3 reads CASSLGRPRADTQYF. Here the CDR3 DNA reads TGTGCCAGCAGCCTCGGGAGGCCTCGGGCAGATACGCAGTATTTT.

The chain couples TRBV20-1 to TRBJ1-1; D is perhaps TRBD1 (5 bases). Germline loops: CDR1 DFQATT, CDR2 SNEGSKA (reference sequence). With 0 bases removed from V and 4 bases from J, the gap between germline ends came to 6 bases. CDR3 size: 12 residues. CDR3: CSAREGPTEAFF. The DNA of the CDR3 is TGCAGTGCTAGAGAGGGGCCCACTGAAGCTTTCTTT.

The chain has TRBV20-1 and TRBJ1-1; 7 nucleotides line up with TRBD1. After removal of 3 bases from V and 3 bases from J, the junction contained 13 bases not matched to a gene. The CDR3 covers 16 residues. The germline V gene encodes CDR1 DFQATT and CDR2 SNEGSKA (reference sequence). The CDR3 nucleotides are TGCAGTGCTAGCGGGCCCATGAGGGGGCAGGACACTGAAGCTTTCTTT. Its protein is CSASGPMRGQDTEAFF.

CDR3 sequence (DNA): TGCAGTGCTAGAGATCCGGACAGGGGGCGCTGGGAGCTGTTTTTT. The encoded protein is CSARDPDRGRWELFF. This sequence joins TRBV20-1 and TRBJ2-2; 11 nucleotides align to TRBD1. Unmatched junction bases numbered 6, after V lost 0 bases and J lost 9 bases. Germline CDR1 reads DFQATT; CDR2 reads SNEGSKA (reference sequence). The CDR3 spans 15 residues.

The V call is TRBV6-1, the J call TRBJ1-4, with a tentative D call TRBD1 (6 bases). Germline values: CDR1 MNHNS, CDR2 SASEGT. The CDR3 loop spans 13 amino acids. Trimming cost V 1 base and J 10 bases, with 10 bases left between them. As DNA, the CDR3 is TGTGCCAGCAGTGAAGACAGGGACCGAAAACTGTTTTTT. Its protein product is CASSEDRDRKLFF.

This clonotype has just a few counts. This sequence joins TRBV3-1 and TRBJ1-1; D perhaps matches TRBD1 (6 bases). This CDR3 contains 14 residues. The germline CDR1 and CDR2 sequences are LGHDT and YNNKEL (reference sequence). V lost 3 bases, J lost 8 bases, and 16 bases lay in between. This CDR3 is CASSQSPRDNEAFF. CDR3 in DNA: TGTGCCAGCAGCCAGTCCCCGCGGGACAACGAAGCTTTCTTT.

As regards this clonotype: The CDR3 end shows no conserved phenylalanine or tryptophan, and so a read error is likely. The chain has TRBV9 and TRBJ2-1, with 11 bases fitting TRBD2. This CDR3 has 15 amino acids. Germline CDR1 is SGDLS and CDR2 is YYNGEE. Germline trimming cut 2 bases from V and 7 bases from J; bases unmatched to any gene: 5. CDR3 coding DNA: TGTGCCAGCAGCGTCCCGGGACTAGCGGCGAATGAGCAGTTCCTC. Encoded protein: CASSVPGLAANEQFL.